By sample fraction, the clone carrying this T cell receptor beta chain is medium-sized (0.01 to 0.1%). As yet, its antigen is unknown. This record comes from a study of cytomegalovirus exposure and HLA in healthy donors. The PCR had 60 Vbeta and 13 Jbeta primers. Repertoires were generated with immunoSEQ multiplex PCR, while TCRdb's copy carries only in-frame clones and drops some. In the table there are some 63,000 clones, roughly 83% of which are singletons. Findings and caveats of the study: Later, an analysis found that common viral pathogens appeared to be linked with several of the most significant clusters.

The CDR3 totals 16 residues. In germline, CDR1 is LGHNA, CDR2 YNFKEQ. The V gene end was trimmed by 4 bases and the J gene end by 6 bases; junction bases not matched to a gene: 10. The origin of this receptor is a human donor in good health. This chain joins TRBV4-2 and TRBJ2-3; 10 bases are a match to TRBD2. Sequences were obtained from PBMCs. CDR3 sequence (DNA): TGTGCCAGCAGCCCAAAGCGGGGGGGCGGGGCGGATACGCAGTATTTT. Protein product: CASSPKRGGGADTQYF.